These T cell receptor beta chains were read from a single sample in a study of cytomegalovirus exposure and HLA in healthy donors. The assay was immunoSEQ multiplex PCR, and TCRdb's table has in-frame clones only and misses some. The sample yields about 160,000 clones, around four fifths seen once. The specimen sequenced was PBMCs. All receptors derive from a man aged 25-40 years in good health and CMV-seropositive. CDR3s include the opening cysteine and the closing phenylalanine or tryptophan. A D gene is named only where the DNA matches it firmly. Not all rows give a size; the values are once, few, many and, for expanded clones, a class.

V gene	J gene	CDR3 length	D gene	clone size	CDR3 protein	CDR3 DNA
TRBV6-6	TRBJ1-4	13	.	.	CASSHENYEKLFF	TGTGCCAGCAGTCACGAGAATTATGAAAAACTGTTTTTT
TRBV7-9	TRBJ2-7	13	.	.	CASSLAGGREQYF	TGTGCCAGCAGCTTAGCGGGGGGTCGCGAGCAGTACTTC
TRBV7-6	TRBJ1-6	13	.	.	CASSFKINSPLHF	TGTGCCAGCAGCTTCAAAATCAATTCACCCCTCCACTTT
TRBV19	TRBJ2-7	15	TRBD1	.	CASSSLPGTDYEQYF	TGTGCCAGTAGTTCACTTCCCGGGACAGACTACGAGCAGTACTTC
TRBV6-4	TRBJ2-2	14	.	.	CASAKGEDTGELFF	TGTGCCAGCGCTAAAGGGGAGGACACCGGGGAGCTGTTTTTT
TRBV4-1	TRBJ2-7	16	TRBD1	.	CASSQVRRDSIYEQYF	TGCGCCAGCAGCCAAGTCCGACGGGACAGCATCTACGAGCAGTACTTC
TRBV6-1	TRBJ2-7	14	TRBD1	.	CASKETGASYEQYF	TGTGCCAGCAAGGAGACAGGGGCTTCCTACGAGCAGTACTTC
TRBV7-6	TRBJ2-1	21	TRBD2	few	CASSLAPSLAGGSSSYNEQFF	TGTGCCAGCAGCTTAGCCCCGAGTCTAGCGGGGGGCTCAAGCTCCTACAATGAGCAGTTCTTC
TRBV5-4	TRBJ1-1	13	.	.	CASSPQGNTEAFF	TGTGCCAGCAGCCCACAGGGGAACACTGAAGCTTTCTTT
TRBV2	TRBJ2-5	13	TRBD1	.	CASSGDRDETQYF	TGTGCCAGCAGCGGCGACAGGGACGAGACCCAGTACTTC
TRBV6-5	TRBJ1-3	15	TRBD1	.	CASSYQGDAGNTIYF	TGTGCCAGCAGTTATCAGGGGGATGCTGGAAACACCATATATTTT
TRBV25-1	TRBJ1-5	13	.	.	CASSELVDQPQHF	TGTGCCAGCAGTGAATTAGTAGATCAGCCCCAGCATTTT
TRBV28	TRBJ2-7	14	TRBD1	once	CASSLRQGAYEQYF	TGTGCCAGCAGTTTACGGCAGGGGGCCTACGAGCAGTACTTC
TRBV19	TRBJ1-5	14	TRBD1	.	CASRDTGAGQPQHF	TGTGCCAGTAGAGATACAGGGGCCGGTCAGCCCCAGCATTTT
TRBV5-4	TRBJ2-1	15	TRBD2	.	CASRVTSGVYNEQFF	TGTGCCAGCAGGGTTACTAGCGGGGTTTACAATGAGCAGTTCTTC
TRBV2	TRBJ2-3	20	TRBD2	.	CATRPKPRSLAGDNTDTQYF	TGTGCCACCAGGCCAAAGCCCAGGTCCCTAGCGGGGGACAACACAGATACGCAGTATTTT
TRBV15	TRBJ2-7	14	TRBD1	once	CATSTFQGASEQYF	TGTGCCACCAGCACGTTCCAGGGGGCTTCCGAGCAGTACTTC
TRBV7-2	TRBJ2-1	13	TRBD1	.	CASSPGQYNEQFF	TGTGCCAGCAGCCCGGGACAGTACAATGAGCAGTTCTTC
TRBV5-4	TRBJ2-7	15	TRBD1	.	CASSLGQGSSYEQYF	TGTGCCAGCAGCTTGGGACAGGGGAGCTCCTACGAGCAGTACTTC
TRBV7-6	TRBJ2-2	18	TRBD2	.	CASSLIVAGGAPPGELFF	TGTGCCAGCAGCTTAATTGTGGCGGGGGGGGCCCCCCCCGGGGAGCTGTTTTTT
TRBV11-1	TRBJ1-2	16	TRBD1	.	CASSQTLQGAVSGYTF	TGTGCCAGCAGCCAAACATTACAGGGGGCAGTAAGTGGCTACACCTTC
TRBV27	TRBJ1-1	12	.	.	CASSQGFTEAFF	TGTGCCAGCAGTCAGGGTTTCACTGAAGCTTTCTTT
TRBV27	TRBJ2-7	15	TRBD2	once	CASSLGPGEGYEQYF	TGTGCCAGCAGTTTAGGCCCGGGGGAGGGCTACGAGCAGTACTTC
TRBV5-1	TRBJ2-2	16	.	.	CASSLRQGRDTGELFF	TGCGCCAGCAGCCTCCGACAGGGGAGGGACACCGGGGAGCTGTTTTTT
TRBV19	TRBJ1-5	18	.	.	CASSNLGARKDAWGPQHF	TGTGCCAGTAGTAATCTGGGGGCGCGGAAGGATGCGTGGGGGCCCCAGCATTTT
TRBV5-8	TRBJ1-3	16	TRBD1	.	CASSIGQGASGNTIYF	TGTGCCAGCAGCATCGGACAGGGGGCATCTGGAAACACCATATATTTT
TRBV6-4	TRBJ2-3	16	TRBD1	.	CASSGRTGDSADTQYF	TGTGCCAGCAGTGGCCGGACAGGGGATAGTGCAGATACGCAGTATTTT
TRBV9	TRBJ2-2	14	.	few	CASSPLPNTGELFF	TGTGCCAGCAGCCCCCTCCCGAACACCGGGGAGCTGTTTTTT
TRBV27	TRBJ2-3	23	TRBD2	.	CASKTYRASGTSGGAGPADTQYF	TGTGCCAGCAAAACTTATAGGGCCTCCGGGACTAGCGGGGGGGCCGGCCCCGCAGATACGCAGTATTTT
TRBV2	TRBJ1-5	14	.	.	CASTLTDSNQPQHF	TGTGCCAGCACCCTGACTGATAGCAATCAGCCCCAGCATTTT
TRBV5-1	TRBJ2-1	17	TRBD1	.	CASKPFVGQGALNEQFF	TGCGCCAGCAAACCTTTCGTTGGACAGGGGGCGTTGAATGAGCAGTTCTTC
TRBV19	TRBJ2-7	15	TRBD2	.	CARPCRPLAGNEQYF	TGTGCCAGACCTTGTCGACCACTAGCGGGGAACGAGCAGTACTTC
TRBV5-1	TRBJ2-7	13	.	few	CASSQEGGYEQYF	TGCGCCAGCAGTCAGGAGGGAGGCTACGAGCAGTACTTC
TRBV5-8	TRBJ2-5	16	TRBD1	.	CASSSGTGGFQETQYF	TGTGCCAGCAGTTCCGGGACAGGGGGTTTCCAAGAGACCCAGTACTTC
TRBV7-9	TRBJ1-1	14	TRBD1	.	CASSLAQGGYGAFF	TGTGCCAGCAGCTTAGCGCAAGGGGGCTACGGAGCTTTCTTT
TRBV4-3	TRBJ2-3	15	TRBD2	.	CASSQRTGGADTQYF	TGCGCCAGCAGCCAACGAACGGGGGGAGCAGATACGCAGTATTTT
TRBV5-1	TRBJ1-5	15	.	.	CASSPSGESNQPQHF	TGCGCCAGCTCCCCCTCAGGGGAGAGCAATCAGCCCCAGCATTTT
TRBV11-3	TRBJ2-1	14	.	.	CASSAGLAYNEQFF	TGTGCCAGCAGCGCCGGACTTGCCTACAATGAGCAGTTCTTC
TRBV9	TRBJ2-1	17	TRBD2	.	CASSGTVAGGGYNEQFF	TGTGCCAGCAGCGGAACCGTAGCGGGGGGCGGATACAATGAGCAGTTCTTC
TRBV7-7	TRBJ2-5	13	.	.	CASSRGRGETQYF	TGTGCTAGCAGCAGAGGTCGAGGAGAGACCCAGTACTTC
TRBV4-3	TRBJ1-4	18	.	.	CASSQDWAGIATNEKLFF	TGCGCCAGCAGCCAAGACTGGGCAGGGATTGCAACTAATGAAAAACTGTTTTTT
TRBV5-1	TRBJ1-2	14	.	.	CASSLGEPNYGYTF	TGCGCCAGCAGCTTGGGGGAGCCTAACTATGGCTACACCTTC
TRBV4-3	TRBJ1-2	16	TRBD1	.	CASSQDVTGEAYGYTF	TGCGCCAGCAGCCAAGATGTTACAGGGGAGGCCTATGGCTACACCTTC
TRBV9	TRBJ2-1	14	.	.	CASSVVLGLNEQFF	TGTGCCAGCAGCGTAGTTCTAGGTTTGAATGAGCAGTTCTTC
TRBV7-2	TRBJ2-7	14	.	.	CASSPTPYSYEQYF	TGTGCCAGCAGCCCGACACCTTACTCCTACGAGCAGTACTTC
TRBV6-6	TRBJ2-5	14	TRBD1	.	CASTTTGSAETQYF	TGTGCCAGCACCACGACAGGGAGCGCGGAGACCCAGTACTTC
TRBV7-6	TRBJ2-7	14	.	.	CASSLGYRSYEQYF	TGTGCCAGCAGCTTAGGCTACAGGTCTTACGAGCAGTACTTC
TRBV29-1	TRBJ2-2	13	.	.	CSVGTANTGELFF	TGCAGCGTTGGGACAGCGAACACCGGGGAGCTGTTTTTT